This paragraph reports one TCR beta chain. Its specificity is unknown. This record comes from a study of a mutant IDH1 vaccine in newly diagnosed glioma. As for the study in general: Scheduled for weeks 1, 3, 5, 7, 11, 15, 19 and 23, eight vaccinations were given to patients. Antecedent treatment encompassed radiotherapy, temozolomide, or their combination; the majority received both.

The CDR3 loop spans 14 amino acids. Trimming cost V 4 bases and J 4 bases, with 13 bases left between them. Germline CDR1 SGHTA, CDR2 FQGNSA. Regarding time point: week 23, last vaccination. The vaccine gave 300 ug of a 20-mer mutant IDH1 peptide subcutaneously per dose. Sequencing was performed with immunoSEQ multiplex PCR; in TCRdb, only in-frame clones are kept and a portion is missing. The repertoire holds 50,000 to 70,000 clones, with over 75% as singletons. Whole-study results and caveats: Most patients, around 94%, showed vaccine-induced immune responses.

The clonotype was recovered from a man between 18 and 29 years old with glioma. The chain recombines TRBV7-2 with TRBJ2-5; D is perhaps TRBD1 or TRBD2 (6 bases each). Source: PBMCs, taken from a glioma patient whose treatment included an IDH1 peptide vaccine. DNA of the CDR3: TGTGCCAGCAGCTCCAACAGGGAGGTAGAGACCCAGTACTTC. As protein: CASSSNREVETQYF. The whole variable domain, filled in from reference TRBV7-2 and TRBJ2-5, reads GAGVSQSPSNKVTEKGKDVELRCDPISGHTALYWYRQSLGQGLEFLIYFQGNSAPDKSGLPSDRFSAERTGGSVSTLTIQRTQQEDSAVYLCASSSNREVETQYFGPGTRLLVL.